The T cell receptor beta chain described here comes from a study of blood T cells in healthy people across ages (dated by TCRdb to between 2014 and 2017). In terms of the full investigation: In model experiments, template switching captured roughly one uniquely barcoded TCR beta cDNA molecule for every two T cells. To avoid experimental bias, donors of different ages were distributed randomly across sequencing lanes. The study measured age-related changes in TCR beta repertoire diversity using deep sequencing normalized with unique cDNA molecular identifiers. For two donors (one aged 18 to 30 and one aged 80 or older), the study analyzed two additional independent replicas of 1 million unique cDNA reads from the same blood draw. The donors were divided into four age groups: young (average approximately 15 years), middle-aged (about 39), aged (about 60) and long-lived (around 87). Findings and caveats that apply to the study as a whole: Donor CMV infection status was unknown, potentially confounding age-related changes in expanded clonotypes. Estimates of total diversity based on one million sequenced T cells were regarded as lower bounds and as underestimates. As age increased, observed TCR beta diversity per million T cells dropped in a roughly linear way, and a significant reduction was already evident by age 40. There was a strong correlation between observed TCR beta diversity and the percentage of naive T cells measured by flow cytometry. Since profiling was done on bulk unsorted PBMCs, naive and antigen-experienced compartments could not be conclusively compared. Compared with the aged group, the long-lived group had more naive CD4+ T cells, fewer expanded clones and increased TCR diversity, suggesting age selection.

A word on this clonotype: Its antigen is still unknown. Per-base quality was not reported, and no clone a single base away is much larger than it.

Library generation was performed with 5' RACE. TCRdb lists the instrument as Illumina HiSeq 2500. A second PCR of roughly 6 to 12 cycles was run with a J-beta primer mix and a sample-barcoded 5' primer. A unique molecular identifier was introduced onto each TCR beta cDNA molecule by a template-switch 5' adaptor carrying 12 random nucleotides. Each sample yielded at least 2.5 million CDR3-containing paired-end reads. First-strand cDNA synthesis was performed from all RNA using the Mint cDNA synthesis kit, with priming by a TRBC-specific oligonucleotide. Following uracil-DNA glycosylase treatment, a first 18-cycle PCR with universal primers M1SS and BC2_uni_R was performed on all cDNA. In the authors' own workflow: For normalization, 1 million high-quality reads, each with a distinct molecular identifier, were randomly selected from each sample. Instead of being binned into consensus sequences, reads with shared molecular identifiers were discarded. MiTCR, run with a Q25 quality threshold and the strictest error-elimination algorithm, handled CDR3 identification, clonotype clustering and error correction. A nonparametric unseen species model with Euler transformation was used to estimate a lower bound on total TCR beta diversity. Using fastp trimming at Q25 and MiXCR clonotype assembly, TCRdb reanalyzed the public sequencing data and kept in-frame beta chains. CDR3 protein sequences are deduplicated, and each keeps its most common genes and DNA. TCRdb, not the authors, supplied the V and J calls. This sample has hundreds of thousands of distinct CDR3 sequences in its table, and around 45% of those were observed once. Roughly a third of the sample is in the top ten clones.

The donors were some 39 Caucasian individuals from Russia, aged roughly 6 to 100 years, who were systemically healthy. Each donor gave 8 to 10 milliliters of peripheral blood, drawn into EDTA-treated Vacutainer tubes. Ficoll-Paque density-gradient centrifugation was used to isolate PBMCs, with at least 6.5 million per sample. Total RNA was extracted from PBMCs with Trizol reagent, with at least 6 micrograms obtained per sample. For every donor, an aliquot of PBMCs went through flow cytometry to measure the percentages of naive CD45RAhigh/CD27high T cells. Taken from cysteine to phenylalanine, the CDR3 has 14 residues. Only CDR3 DNA remains: 42 bases, in frame from the first base. Sequences SGHTA (CDR1) and FQGTGA (CDR2) are obtained from the germline V gene. The trim is 2 bases for V and 0 bases for J, with a gap of 4 bases between the germline ends.

The receptor comes from a woman aged 60-70 years in good health. Sequenced material: blood. This receptor chain uses TRBV7-3 and TRBJ2-2; confidence is insufficient to name the D gene. The CDR3 is CASSLQPNTGELFF. The nucleotide sequence is given as TGTGCCAGCAGCTTACAGCCGAACACCGGGGAGCTGTTTTTT. When the CDR3 is completed using the reference TRBV7-3 and TRBJ2-2 genes on either side, the full variable domain is GAGVSQTPSNKVTEKGKYVELRCDPISGHTALYWYRQSLGQGPEFLIYFQGTGAADDSGLPNDRFFAVRPEGSVSTLKIQRTERGDSAVYLCASSLQPNTGELFFGEGSRLTVL.